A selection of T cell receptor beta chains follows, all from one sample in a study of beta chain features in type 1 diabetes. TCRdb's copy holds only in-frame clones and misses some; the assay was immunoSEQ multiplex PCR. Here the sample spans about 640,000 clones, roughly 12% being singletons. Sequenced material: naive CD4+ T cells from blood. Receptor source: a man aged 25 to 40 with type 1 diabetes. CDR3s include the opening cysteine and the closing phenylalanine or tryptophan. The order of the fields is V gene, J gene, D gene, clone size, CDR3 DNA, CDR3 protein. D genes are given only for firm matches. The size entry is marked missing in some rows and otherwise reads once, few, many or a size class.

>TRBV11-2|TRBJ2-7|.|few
TGTGCCAGCAGCTTAGACGATCCCTCCTACGAGCAGTACTTC
CASSLDDPSYEQYF
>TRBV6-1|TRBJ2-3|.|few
TGTGCCAGCCATGGGACTGCCAATACGCAGTATTTT
CASHGTANTQYF
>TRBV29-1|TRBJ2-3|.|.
TGCAGCGTTGTAAATCAGGGAAGCACAGATACGCAGTATTTT
CSVVNQGSTDTQYF
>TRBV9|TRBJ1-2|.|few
TGTGCCAGCAGCGTCCTGGGTGATGGCTACACCTTC
CASSVLGDGYTF
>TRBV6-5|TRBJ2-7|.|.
TGTGCCAGCAGTTACTCGGGGCAGGGAACCTACGAGCAGTACTTC
CASSYSGQGTYEQYF
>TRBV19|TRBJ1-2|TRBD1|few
TGTGCCAGTAGTATCGGTCTGGGGACAGGGTATGGCTACACCTTC
CASSIGLGTGYGYTF
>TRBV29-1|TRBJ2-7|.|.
TGCAGCGTAATACGGGACTCACACGACGAGCAGTACTTC
CSVIRDSHDEQYF
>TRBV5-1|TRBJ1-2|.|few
TGCGCCAGCAGCTTGGCAGCTGAAATCACCTATGGCTACACCTTC
CASSLAAEITYGYTF
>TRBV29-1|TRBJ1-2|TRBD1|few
TGCAGCGCCGCCGGACAGGGGGCGAGTGGCTACACCTTC
CSAAGQGASGYTF
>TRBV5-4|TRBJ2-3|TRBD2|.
TGTGCCAGCAGCAGCGGGGGGCCCACAGATACGCAGTATTTT
CASSSGGPTDTQYF
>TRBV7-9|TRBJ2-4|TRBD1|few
TGTGCCAGCAGCCTAGGACAGGGTCGGGACATTCAGTACTTC
CASSLGQGRDIQYF
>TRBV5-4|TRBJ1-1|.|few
TGTGCCAGCAGCGTCCGCCACAGTTGGACTGAAGCTTTCTTT
CASSVRHSWTEAFF
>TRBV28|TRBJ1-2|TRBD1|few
TGTGCCAGCAGGACTACCACCGGGACAGGGGGCTTTGGCTACACCTTC
CASRTTTGTGGFGYTF
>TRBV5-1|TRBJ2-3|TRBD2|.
TGCGCCAGCAGCTTGGAAGCGGACGTCGGGAGGCACGATACGCAGTATTTT
CASSLEADVGRHDTQYF
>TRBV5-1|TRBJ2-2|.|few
TGCGCCAGCAGCCTGGAGGGGATTGCCGGGGAGCTGTTTTTT
CASSLEGIAGELFF
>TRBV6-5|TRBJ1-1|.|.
TGTGCCAGCAGAGGGGTTATGAACACTGAAGCTTTCTTT
CASRGVMNTEAFF
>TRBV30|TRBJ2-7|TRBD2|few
TGTGCCTGGGGCGGACTAGCTCGCGAGCAGTACTTC
CAWGGLAREQYF